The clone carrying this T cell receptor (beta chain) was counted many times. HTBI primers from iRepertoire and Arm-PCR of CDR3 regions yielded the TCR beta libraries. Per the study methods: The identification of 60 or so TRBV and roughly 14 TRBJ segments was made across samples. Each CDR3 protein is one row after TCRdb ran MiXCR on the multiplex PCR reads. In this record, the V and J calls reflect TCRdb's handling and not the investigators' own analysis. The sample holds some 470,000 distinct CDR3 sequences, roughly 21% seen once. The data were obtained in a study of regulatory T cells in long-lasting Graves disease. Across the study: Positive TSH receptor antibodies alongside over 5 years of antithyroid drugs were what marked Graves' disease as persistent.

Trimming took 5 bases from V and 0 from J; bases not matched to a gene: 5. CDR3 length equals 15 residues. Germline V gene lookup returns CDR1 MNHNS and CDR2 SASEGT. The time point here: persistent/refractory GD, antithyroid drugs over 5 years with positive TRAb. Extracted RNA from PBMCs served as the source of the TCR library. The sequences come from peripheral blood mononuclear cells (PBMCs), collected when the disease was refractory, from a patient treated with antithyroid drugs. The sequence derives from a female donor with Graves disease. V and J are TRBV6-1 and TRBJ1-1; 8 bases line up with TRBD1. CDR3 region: CASSPWTGMNTEAFF. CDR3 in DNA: TGTGCCAGCAGTCCCTGGACAGGGATGAACACTGAAGCTTTCTTT.